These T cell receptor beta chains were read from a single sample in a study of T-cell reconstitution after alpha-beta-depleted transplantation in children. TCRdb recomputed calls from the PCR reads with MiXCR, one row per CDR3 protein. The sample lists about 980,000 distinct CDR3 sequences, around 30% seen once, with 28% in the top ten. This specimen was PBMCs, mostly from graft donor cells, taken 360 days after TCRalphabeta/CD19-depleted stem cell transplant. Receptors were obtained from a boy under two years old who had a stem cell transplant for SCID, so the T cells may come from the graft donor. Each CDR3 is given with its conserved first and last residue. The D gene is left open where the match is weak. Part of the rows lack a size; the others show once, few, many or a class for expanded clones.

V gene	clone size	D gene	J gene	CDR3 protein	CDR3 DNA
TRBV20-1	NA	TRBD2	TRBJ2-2	CSARDRLAGAGELFF	TGCAGTGCTAGAGATCGGCTAGCGGGGGCCGGGGAGCTGTTTTTT
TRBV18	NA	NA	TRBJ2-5	CASSPRLGEGEPKDWPGRTQYF	TGTGCCAGCTCACCAAGGCTCGGAGAGGGAGAACCAAAAGACTGGCCAGGGCGGACCCAGTACTTC
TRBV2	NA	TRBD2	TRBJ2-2	CASSRVPTSVNTGELFF	TGTGCCAGCAGTCGAGTCCCCACTAGCGTGAACACCGGGGAGCTGTTTTTT
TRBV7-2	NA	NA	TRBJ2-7	CASSSGLTYEQYF	TGTGCCAGCAGCTCTGGACTAACCTACGAGCAGTACTTC
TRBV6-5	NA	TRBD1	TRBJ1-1	CATQLPRTGNTEAFF	TGTGCCACCCAGTTGCCACGGACAGGAAACACTGAAGCTTTCTTT
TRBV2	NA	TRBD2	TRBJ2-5	CASNVAGEETQYF	TGTGCCAGCAACGTAGCGGGGGAAGAGACCCAGTACTTC
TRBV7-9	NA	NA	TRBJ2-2	CAISLAPDLRITGELFF	TGTGCCATCAGCTTAGCCCCCGATCTTAGGATCACCGGGGAGCTGTTTTTT
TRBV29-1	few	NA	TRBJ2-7	CSVVEGYEQYF	TGCAGCGTTGTCGAGGGGTACGAGCAGTACTTC
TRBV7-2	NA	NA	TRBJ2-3	CASSFSGQSTDTQYF	TGTGCCAGCAGCTTTAGTGGCCAGAGCACAGATACGCAGTATTTT
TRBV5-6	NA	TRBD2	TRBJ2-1	CASSLTSGGQFF	TGTGCCAGCAGCTTGACTAGCGGGGGGCAGTTCTTC
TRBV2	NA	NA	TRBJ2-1	CASDGEGSVTIGEQFF	TGTGCCAGCGATGGAGAGGGGTCGGTCACGATCGGTGAGCAGTTCTTC
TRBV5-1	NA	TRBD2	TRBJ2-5	CASGPRLAAAQETQYF	TGCGCCAGCGGACCGAGACTAGCGGCCGCCCAAGAGACCCAGTACTTC
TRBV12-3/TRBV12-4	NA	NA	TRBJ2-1	CASSSSFGSVQFF	TGTGCCAGCAGTTCCTCCTTCGGCTCTGTGCAGTTCTTC
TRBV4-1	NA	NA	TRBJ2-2	CASSQFTFLRGELFF	TGCGCCAGCAGCCAATTTACCTTCCTGAGGGGGGAGCTGTTTTTT
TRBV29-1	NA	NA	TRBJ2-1	CSVRVGRAWNEQFF	TGCAGCGTCCGGGTGGGCAGGGCCTGGAATGAGCAGTTCTTC
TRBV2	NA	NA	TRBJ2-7	CASSGDFPYEQYF	TGTGCCAGCAGTGGGGACTTTCCCTACGAGCAGTACTTC
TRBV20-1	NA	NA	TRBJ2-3	CSASVSSVTDTQYF	TGCAGTGCTAGCGTATCGAGCGTGACAGATACGCAGTATTTT
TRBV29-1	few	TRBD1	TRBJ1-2	CSVEGVQGVGGYTF	TGCAGCGTTGAAGGGGTCCAGGGGGTCGGTGGCTACACCTTC
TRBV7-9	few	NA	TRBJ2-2	CASSLGALAGELFF	TGTGCCAGCAGCTTAGGAGCGCTCGCCGGGGAGCTGTTTTTT
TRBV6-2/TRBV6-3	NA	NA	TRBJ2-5	CASSPGAGSRGETQYF	TGTGCCAGCAGTCCCGGTGCGGGGAGCAGGGGAGAGACCCAGTACTTC
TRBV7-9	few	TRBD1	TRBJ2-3	CASSRTPGQGTDTQYF	TGTGCCAGCAGCCGAACACCGGGACAGGGGACAGATACGCAGTATTTT
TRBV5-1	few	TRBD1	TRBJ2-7	CASSPTGTVLYEQYF	TGCGCCAGCAGTCCCACTGGGACAGTCCTCTACGAGCAGTACTTC
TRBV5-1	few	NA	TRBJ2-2	CASSRDLAGELFF	TGCGCCAGCAGCCGTGACTTGGCCGGGGAGCTGTTTTTT
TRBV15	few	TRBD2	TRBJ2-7	CATSRDRATSGLTYEQYF	TGTGCCACCAGCAGAGATCGGGCCACTAGCGGACTAACCTACGAGCAGTACTTC
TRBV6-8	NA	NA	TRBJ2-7	CAQGYEQYF	TGTGCCCAGGGCTACGAGCAGTACTTC
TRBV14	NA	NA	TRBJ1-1	CASSQEWGEVGTEAFF	TGTGCCAGCAGCCAAGAATGGGGAGAAGTGGGCACTGAAGCTTTCTTT
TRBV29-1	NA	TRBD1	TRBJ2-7	CSVQGQGANYEQYF	TGCAGCGTGCAGGGACAGGGGGCGAACTACGAGCAGTACTTC
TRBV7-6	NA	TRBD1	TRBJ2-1	CASSDRGASGNEQFF	TGTGCCAGCAGCGACAGGGGAGCATCGGGCAATGAGCAGTTCTTC
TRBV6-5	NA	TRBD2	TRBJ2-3	CASSYRLAGARRSDTQYF	TGTGCCAGCAGTTACCGACTAGCGGGGGCCCGGCGTTCAGATACGCAGTATTTT
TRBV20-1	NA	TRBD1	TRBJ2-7	CSATRDRVVGEQYF	TGCAGTGCTACCCGGGACAGGGTAGTTGGCGAGCAGTACTTC
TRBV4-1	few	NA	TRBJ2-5	CASSQVASRETQYF	TGCGCCAGCAGCCAAGTCGCTAGCCGAGAGACCCAGTACTTC
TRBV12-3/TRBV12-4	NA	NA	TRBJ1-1	CASSFLRQNTEAFF	TGTGCCAGCAGTTTTCTAAGACAGAACACTGAAGCTTTCTTT
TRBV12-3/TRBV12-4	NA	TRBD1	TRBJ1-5	CASSPGQAFNQPQHF	TGTGCCAGCAGCCCGGGACAGGCATTCAATCAGCCCCAGCATTTT
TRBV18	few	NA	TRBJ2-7	CASSYRNTYEQYF	TGTGCCAGCTCTTACAGGAATACCTACGAGCAGTACTTC
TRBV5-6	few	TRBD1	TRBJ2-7	CASMILDRAYYEQYF	TGTGCCAGCATGATACTGGACAGGGCCTACTACGAGCAGTACTTC
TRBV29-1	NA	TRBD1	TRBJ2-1	CSVRTGTGRDEQFF	TGCAGCGTTAGGACCGGGACAGGGAGAGATGAGCAGTTCTTC
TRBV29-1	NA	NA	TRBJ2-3	CSVDQGATDTQYF	TGCAGCGTTGACCAGGGCGCCACAGATACGCAGTATTTT
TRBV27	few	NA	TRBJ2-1	CASSWGRSSYNEQFF	TGTGCCAGCAGTTGGGGACGGAGCTCCTACAATGAGCAGTTCTTC
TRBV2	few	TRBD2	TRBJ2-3	CASTLAGGPDTQYF	TGTGCCAGCACGCTAGCGGGGGGTCCCGATACGCAGTATTTT
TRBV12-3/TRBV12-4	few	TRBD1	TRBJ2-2	CASRYDRVRTGELFF	TGTGCCAGCAGATACGACAGGGTTCGGACCGGGGAGCTGTTTTTT
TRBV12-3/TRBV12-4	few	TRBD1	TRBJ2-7	CASKGTVSYEQYF	TGTGCCAGCAAAGGGACAGTCTCCTACGAGCAGTACTTC
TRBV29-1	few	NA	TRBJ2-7	CSVCSDHEQYF	TGCAGCGTTTGTTCCGATCACGAGCAGTACTTC
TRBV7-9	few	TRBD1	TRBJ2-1	CASSRTGWKNNEQFF	TGTGCCAGCAGCCGGACAGGGTGGAAAAACAATGAGCAGTTCTTC
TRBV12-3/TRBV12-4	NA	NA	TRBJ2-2	CASSSVGKLFF	TGTGCCAGCAGTTCCGTCGGGAAGCTGTTTTTT
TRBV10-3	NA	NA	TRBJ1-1	CAIRAGNTEAFF	TGTGCCATCAGGGCAGGGAACACTGAAGCTTTCTTT
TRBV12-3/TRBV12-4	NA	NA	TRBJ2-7	CASRQDLSYEQYF	TGTGCCAGCAGACAGGACCTCTCCTACGAGCAGTACTTC
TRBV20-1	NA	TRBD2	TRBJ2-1	CSAFEVGGGALDEQFF	TGCAGTGCATTTGAAGTAGGCGGGGGGGCATTGGATGAGCAGTTCTTC
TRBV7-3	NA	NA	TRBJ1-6	CASRGDGVNSPLHF	TGTGCCAGCAGGGGTGACGGGGTTAATTCACCCCTCCACTTT
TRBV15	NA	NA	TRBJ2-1	CATSRVGQGGEQFF	TGTGCCACCAGCAGAGTGGGGCAGGGGGGGGAGCAGTTCTTC
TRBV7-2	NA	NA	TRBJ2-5	CASSRWWTEQETQYF	TGTGCCAGCAGCCGGTGGTGGACTGAACAAGAGACCCAGTACTTC
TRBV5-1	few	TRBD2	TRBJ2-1	CASMTSGGTYNEQFF	TGCGCCAGCATGACTAGCGGGGGCACCTACAATGAGCAGTTCTTC
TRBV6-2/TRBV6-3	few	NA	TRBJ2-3	CASSTAGGPRTDTQYF	TGTGCCAGCAGTACAGCCGGGGGGCCCAGGACAGATACGCAGTATTTT
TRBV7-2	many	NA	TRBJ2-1	CASSLDRDTYNEQFF	TGTGCCAGCAGCCTCGACCGGGACACTTACAATGAGCAGTTCTTC